This T cell receptor beta chain was identified during a study of cytomegalovirus exposure and HLA in healthy donors. The study, taken as a whole, reports: The authors listed 150 to 200 TCR beta chains as cytomegalovirus-associated. In a later analysis, at a false discovery rate of 0.05, over 15,000 TCR beta sequences were associated with HLA alleles.

As regards this clone: Its antigen is still unknown.

V shed 7 bases and J 4 bases; nucleotides not matched to a gene: 10. This CDR3 spans 16 amino acids. Germline assignment: CDR1 SNHLY and CDR2 FYNNEI. PCR amplification relied on 60 Vbeta primers (plus 13 Jbeta primers). TCRdb's table, derived via immunoSEQ multiplex PCR, lists solely in-frame clones and lacks some. The sample shows 110,000 to 150,000 clones, roughly a tenth of them seen only once. The chain carries TRBV2 and TRBJ1-2, with TRBD1 identical over 12 bases. The TCR originated in a male donor in good health and CMV-seronegative. The sequenced sample was PBMCs. CDR3 nucleotides: TGTGCCAGCAACACCGGGACAGGGGGCGCCGGCTATGGCTACACCTTC. It codes for CASNTGTGGAGYGYTF. Combining the CDR3 with reference TRBV2 and TRBJ1-2 gives the whole variable domain EPEVTQTPSHQVTQMGQEVILRCVPISNHLYFYWYRQILGQKVEFLVSFYNNEISEKSEIFDDQFSVERPDGSNFTLKIRSTKLEDSAMYFCASNTGTGGAGYGYTFGSGTRLTVV.